This T cell receptor beta chain was documented in a study of blood T cell repertoires in COVID-19. The CDR3 sequence is 19 residues long. The V gene's germline CDR1 is SGHRS and CDR2 YFSETQ. The trim removed 0 bases at V and 0 bases at J, leaving 5 bases unmatched. Clones were read by immunoSEQ multiplex PCR, and TCRdb kept only the in-frame ones, dropping some. The table lists fewer than 200,000 clones, about four fifths of them singletons. The sequence was collected from a man between 60 and 75 years old who had recovered from COVID-19. The sample taken for sequencing was PBMCs or T cells enriched from blood (not recorded which). The rearrangement joins TRBV5-1 to TRBJ2-6; 11 nucleotides agree with TRBD2. CDR3 sequence reads: CASSLASGGRLSGANVLTF. CDR3 DNA: TGCGCCAGCAGCTTGGCTAGCGGGGGGAGACTCTCTGGGGCCAACGTCCTGACTTTC.